This T cell receptor beta chain was observed in a study of blood T cell repertoires in COVID-19 (TCRdb year 2020). Concerning the study at large: The collaborator samples originated in the United States, Italy and Spain and spanned the acute and convalescent phases of COVID-19. Deeply sampled blood TCRbeta repertoires from subjects exposed to, actively infected with, or recovered from COVID-19 were included in the dataset. The repertoires were made available in a free public database intended to serve as a resource for research on the immune response to SARS-CoV-2. Sample metadata almost always included a de-identified subject ID, COVID-19 status, age in years and sex. HLA class I and class II types, where available, came from metadata supplied by the sample provider rather than from assay-based typing. Samples came from the ongoing ImmuneRACE study (first 160 participants) plus 1,254 subjects from 6 global collaborators. The prospective study material was composed of cDNA or gDNA derived from T cells, B-cell-depleted T cells, or PBMCs.

Each collaborating institution followed its own protocols to collect whole blood in K2EDTA tubes. For TCRbeta analysis, collaborators shipped samples in one of three forms: frozen whole blood, isolated PBMCs, or DNA extracted from either of those sample types. This clone was seen just once. Its antigen is not yet known. Within one base of it there is no much larger clone, and no base qualities were kept. Beyond this particular receptor, the publication reports: How much clinical and demographic metadata was included differed by source and by participant, and the metadata was provided uncurated.

TCRbeta CDR3 regions were amplified from genomic DNA by means of the immunoSEQ Assay, a bias-controlled multiplex PCR. In the paper's pipeline: Within the assay, amplification of reference gene primers was used to estimate how many nucleated cells each sample contained. To quantify the absolute abundance of each unique TCRbeta CDR3 rearrangement, sequence reads were collapsed and filtered. For each sample, productive Simpson clonality was calculated as the square root of Simpson's diversity index over productive rearrangements. Not all clones reach the TCRdb copy of this immuneACCESS table, which keeps in-frame sequences only. Checked studies attribute under half of the gap to unresolved V genes and leave the rest unexplained. That table is the source of V, J and clone size, and D and trimming were worked out from the DNA. A total of more than 100,000 clones appear in this sample, approximately 86% of them only once. Roughly 3.5% of the sample comes from the top ten.

There are 16 amino acids in the CDR3, from cysteine to phenylalanine inclusive. The sequence is cut down to CDR3 DNA, 48 bases in frame from base 1. The germline V gene provides CDR1 MNHEY and CDR2 SVGAGI. V is cut back by 2 bases and J by 1 base, with 2 bases in the junction unmatched. The sample taken for sequencing was peripheral blood. The rearrangement combines TRBV6-5 with TRBJ2-5, with 12 middle bases fitting TRBD2. This clonotype originated in a human donor in a cohort sampled during active COVID-19. The nucleotides are TGTGCCAGCAGTTACCCGGGACTAGCGGGCCAAGAGACCCAGTACTTC. This translates into CASSYPGLAGQETQYF.